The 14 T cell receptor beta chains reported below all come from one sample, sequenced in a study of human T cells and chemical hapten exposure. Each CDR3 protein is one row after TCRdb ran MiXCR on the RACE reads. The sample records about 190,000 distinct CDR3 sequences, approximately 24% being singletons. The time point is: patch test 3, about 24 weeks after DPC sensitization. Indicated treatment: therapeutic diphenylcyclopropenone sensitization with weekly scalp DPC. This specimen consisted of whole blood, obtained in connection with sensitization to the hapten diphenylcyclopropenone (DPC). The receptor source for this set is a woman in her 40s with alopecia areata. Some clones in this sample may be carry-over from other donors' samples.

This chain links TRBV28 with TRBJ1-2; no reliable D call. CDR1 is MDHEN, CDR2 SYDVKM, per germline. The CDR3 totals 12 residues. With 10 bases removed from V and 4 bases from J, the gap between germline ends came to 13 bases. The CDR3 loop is CANFRQPYGYTF. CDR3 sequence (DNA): TGTGCCAACTTCCGGCAGCCCTATGGCTACACCTTC.

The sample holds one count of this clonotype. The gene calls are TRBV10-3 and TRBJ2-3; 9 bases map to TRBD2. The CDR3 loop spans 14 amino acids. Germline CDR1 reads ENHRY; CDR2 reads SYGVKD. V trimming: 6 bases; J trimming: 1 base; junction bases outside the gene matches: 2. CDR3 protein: CAISRLAGTDTQYF. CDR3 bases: TGTGCCATCAGCCGACTAGCGGGCACAGATACGCAGTATTTT.

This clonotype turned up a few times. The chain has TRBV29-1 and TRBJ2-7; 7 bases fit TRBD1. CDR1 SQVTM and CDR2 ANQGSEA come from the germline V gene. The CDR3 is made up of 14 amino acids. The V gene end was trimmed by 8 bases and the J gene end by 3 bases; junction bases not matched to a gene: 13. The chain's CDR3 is CSILRTGGVYEQYF. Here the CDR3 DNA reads TGCAGCATTCTTCGGACAGGTGGAGTCTACGAGCAGTACTTC.

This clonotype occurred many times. CDR3: CSVDLHREAFF. The DNA for the CDR3 is TGCAGCGTTGATTTACACAGGGAAGCTTTCTTT. The V call is TRBV29-1, the J call TRBJ1-1; the D gene is possibly TRBD1 (5 bases). The V and J ends lost 3 bases and 8 bases respectively, with 10 bases between them. This CDR3 region has 11 residues. The V gene's germline CDR1 is SQVTM and CDR2 ANQGSEA.

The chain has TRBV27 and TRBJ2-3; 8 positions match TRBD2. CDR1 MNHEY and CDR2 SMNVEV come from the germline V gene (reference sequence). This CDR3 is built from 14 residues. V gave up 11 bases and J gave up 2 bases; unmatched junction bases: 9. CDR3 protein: CAPPVREATDTQYF. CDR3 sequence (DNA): TGTGCCCCTCCTGTGCGGGAGGCCACAGATACGCAGTATTTT.

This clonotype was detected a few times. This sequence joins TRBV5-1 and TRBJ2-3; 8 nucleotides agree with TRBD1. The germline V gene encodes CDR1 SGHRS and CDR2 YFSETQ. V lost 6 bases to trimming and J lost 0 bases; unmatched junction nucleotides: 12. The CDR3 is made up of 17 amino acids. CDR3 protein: CASTHSAQGASTDTQYF. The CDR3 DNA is TGCGCCAGCACCCACTCGGCTCAGGGGGCGAGCACAGATACGCAGTATTTT.

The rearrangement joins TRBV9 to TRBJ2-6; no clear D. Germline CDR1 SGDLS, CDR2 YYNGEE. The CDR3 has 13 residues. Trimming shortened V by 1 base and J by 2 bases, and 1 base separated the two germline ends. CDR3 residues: CASSVTGANVLTF. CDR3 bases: TGTGCCAGCAGCGTAACTGGGGCCAACGTCCTGACTTTC.

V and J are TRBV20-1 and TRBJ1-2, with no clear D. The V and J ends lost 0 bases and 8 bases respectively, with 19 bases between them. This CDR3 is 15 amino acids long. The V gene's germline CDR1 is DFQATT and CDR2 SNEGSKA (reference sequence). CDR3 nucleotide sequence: TGCAGTGCTAGAGATTTGGCTATGGGCAAGCTGGGCTACACCTTC. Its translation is CSARDLAMGKLGYTF.

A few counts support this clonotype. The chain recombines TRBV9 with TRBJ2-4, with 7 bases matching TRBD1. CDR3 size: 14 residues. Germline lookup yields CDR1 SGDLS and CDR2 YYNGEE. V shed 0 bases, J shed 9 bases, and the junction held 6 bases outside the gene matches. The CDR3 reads CASSVGGQRSIQYF. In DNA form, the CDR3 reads TGTGCCAGCAGCGTAGGGGGACAGAGGAGCATTCAGTACTTC.

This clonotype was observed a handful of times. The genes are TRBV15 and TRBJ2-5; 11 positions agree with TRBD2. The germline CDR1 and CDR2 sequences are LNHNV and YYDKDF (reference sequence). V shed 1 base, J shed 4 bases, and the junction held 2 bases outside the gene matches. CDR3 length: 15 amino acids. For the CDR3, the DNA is TGTGCCACCAGCAGAGTTCTAGCGGGAGGAGAGACCCAGTACTTC. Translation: CATSRVLAGGETQYF.

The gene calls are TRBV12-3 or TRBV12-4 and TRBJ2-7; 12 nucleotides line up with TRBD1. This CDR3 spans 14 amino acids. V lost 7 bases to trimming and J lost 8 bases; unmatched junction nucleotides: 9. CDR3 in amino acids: CASTRGQGAVKQYF. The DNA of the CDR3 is TGTGCCAGCACCCGGGGACAGGGGGCGGTGAAGCAGTACTTC.

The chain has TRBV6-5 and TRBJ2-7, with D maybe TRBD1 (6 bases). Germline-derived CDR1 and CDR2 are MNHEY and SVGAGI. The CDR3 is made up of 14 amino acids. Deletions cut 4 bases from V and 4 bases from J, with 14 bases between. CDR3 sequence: CASSSPGERYEQYF. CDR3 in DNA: TGTGCCAGCAGTTCCCCAGGGGAGAGGTACGAGCAGTACTTC.

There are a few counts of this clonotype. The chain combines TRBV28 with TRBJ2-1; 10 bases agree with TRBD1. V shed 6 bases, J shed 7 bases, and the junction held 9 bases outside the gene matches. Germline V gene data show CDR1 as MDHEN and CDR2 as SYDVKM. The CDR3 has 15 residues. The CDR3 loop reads CASSPTGQGLNEQFF. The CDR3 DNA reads TGTGCCAGCAGCCCGACGGGACAGGGGCTGAATGAGCAGTTCTTC.

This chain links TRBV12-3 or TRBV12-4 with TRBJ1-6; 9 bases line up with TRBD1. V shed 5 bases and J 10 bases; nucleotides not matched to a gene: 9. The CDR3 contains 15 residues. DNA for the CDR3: TGTGCCAGCAGTCCCGGGACAGGGATAAGGTCACCCCTCCACTTT. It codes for CASSPGTGIRSPLHF.